This T cell receptor (beta chain) was sequenced in a study of vaccination and CD4 T cells after COVID-19. The CDR3 sequence is 16 residues long. Germline loops: CDR1 LNHDA, CDR2 SQIVND (reference sequence). Between the trimmed V and J ends, which lost 3 bases and 2 bases, there was a span of 16 bases. The assay that was used to sequence DNA from cultured CD4+ T cells was the Oncomine TCR Beta short-read assay. Using its own MiXCR run on the PCR reads, TCRdb lists one record per CDR3 protein. Of over 10,000 distinct CDR3 sequences listed, 61% are singletons. Regarding this clonotype: Its antigen is not known.

Stated treatment: roughly ten-day PBMC culture with coronavirus spike peptide pools or control peptides (ViraFEST assay). Culture of approximately 2 million PBMCs per well took place with about 9.8 IU/ml IL-2 and about 10 ug/ml peptide pools. The sample taken for sequencing was CD4+ T cells from blood, cultured in vitro. The TCR originated in a human donor who had recovered from COVID-19. The rearrangement joins TRBV19 to TRBJ2-5; possible D gene TRBD2, 5 bases. CDR3 coding DNA: TGTGCCAGTAGTATGACCAGCACTAGATTTCAAGAGACCCAGTACTTC. It yields the protein CASSMTSTRFQETQYF.